The 21 T cell receptor beta chains presented below share a single source sample, sequenced in a study of T cell responses to AZD1222 COVID-19 vaccine. Clones were read by immunoSEQ multiplex PCR, and TCRdb kept only the in-frame ones, dropping some. The repertoire holds 92,000 or so clones, approximately 87% seen once, with approximately 24% in the top ten. This specimen was peripheral blood, taken on day 0 of AZD1222 vaccination. The receptors originated from an adult in good health.

The V call is TRBV28, the J call TRBJ2-7; 11 nucleotides match TRBD1. The CDR3 consists of 15 residues. The V gene end was trimmed by 6 bases and the J gene end by 2 bases; junction bases not matched to a gene: 6. Germline V CDR1 and CDR2: MDHEN, SYDVKM. The CDR3 coding sequence is TGTGCCAGCAGACCGGGGACAGGGGGGACCTACGAGCAGTACTTC. This codes for CASRPGTGGTYEQYF.

The J gene is TRBJ2-1, the V gene TRBV6-1; D call uncertain. V dropped 0 bases and J dropped 10 bases, with 16 bases sitting between them. The germline gives CDR1 MNHNS, CDR2 SASEGT. CDR3 length equals 15 residues. The CDR3 reads CASSEAAVPRMEQFF. The CDR3 DNA reads TGTGCCAGCAGTGAAGCTGCAGTCCCCCGGATGGAGCAGTTCTTC.

The rearrangement links TRBV4-1 to TRBJ1-3; TRBD1 is a possible D gene (6 bases). CDR3 length equals 19 residues. V was cut by 5 bases and J by 2 bases, with 25 bases left in between. CDR1 is MGHRA and CDR2 is YSYEKL in the germline V gene. CDR3 in amino acids: CASSLERGGRGGAGNTIYF. CDR3 DNA: TGCGCCAGCAGCTTGGAACGCGGCGGCAGGGGAGGTGCTGGAAACACCATATATTTT.

J is TRBJ2-5 and V is TRBV27; no clear D. CDR3 length: 10 residues. Germline values: CDR1 MNHEY, CDR2 SMNVEV (reference sequence). Trimming cost V 7 bases and J 5 bases, with 5 bases left between them. The CDR3 DNA sequence: TGTGCCAGCACGGGCGAGACCCAGTACTTC. Its protein is CASTGETQYF.

The genes are TRBV30 and TRBJ2-6; a weak D match, TRBD2 (6 bases). Germline V CDR1 and CDR2: GTSNPN, SVGIG (reference sequence). This CDR3 is built from 17 residues. The V and J ends lost 0 bases and 2 bases respectively, with 14 bases between them. The CDR3 region has the DNA TGTGCCTGGAGTGTACGGGGGAGCCCCCCTGGGGCCAACGTCCTGACTTTC. Its translation is CAWSVRGSPPGANVLTF.

This chain joins TRBV27 and TRBJ1-1, with D possibly matching TRBD1 (5 bases). Trimming pared 0 bases from V and 0 bases from J, leaving 8 bases between. The germline V gene encodes CDR1 MNHEY and CDR2 SMNVEV (reference sequence). The CDR3 covers 15 residues. CDR3 coding DNA: TGTGCCAGCAGTTTATCGGGGGGTATGAACACTGAAGCTTTCTTT. Translation: CASSLSGGMNTEAFF.

V and J are TRBV6-1 and TRBJ2-7; TRBD1 matches 7 bases. The CDR3 consists of 16 residues. After removal of 4 bases from V and 2 bases from J, the junction contained 11 bases not matched to a gene. Germline loops: CDR1 MNHNS, CDR2 SASEGT. For the CDR3, the DNA is TGTGCCAGCAGTGCCCGAACAGGGGTGATTACCTACGAGCAGTACTTC. It encodes CASSARTGVITYEQYF.

The chain couples TRBV4-3 to TRBJ2-2; TRBD1 matches at 11 bases. Germline V gene sequence: CDR1 LGHNA, CDR2 YSLEER. The V gene end was trimmed by 0 bases and the J gene end by 3 bases; junction bases not matched to a gene: 0. There are 16 residues in the CDR3. CDR3 residues: CASSQEGQGDTGELFF. The CDR3 region has the DNA TGCGCCAGCAGCCAAGAGGGACAGGGGGACACCGGGGAGCTGTTTTTT.

V usage is TRBV6-5 and J usage is TRBJ1-1; 7 nucleotides line up with TRBD1. This CDR3 comprises 15 residues. V lost 7 bases and J lost 2; bases outside the gene matches: 10. CDR1 is MNHEY and CDR2 is SVGAGI in the germline V gene. The CDR3, as DNA: TGTGCCAGCACTCGGCAGGGGACAGCAAACACTGAAGCTTTCTTT. Translation gives CASTRQGTANTEAFF.

This clone was seen a single time. The rearrangement links TRBV10-3 to TRBJ2-3, with 7 bases lining up with TRBD1. With V trimmed by 4 bases and J by 4 bases, 5 bases remained unmatched. From germline, CDR1 is ENHRY and CDR2 SYGVKD. The CDR3 runs 14 residues. The CDR3 region has the DNA TGTGCCATCAGTGCAGACAGGGAAGCAGATACGCAGTATTTT. Translation: CAISADREADTQYF.

The chain carries TRBV7-8 and TRBJ2-1; D unresolved. Trimming pared 5 bases from V and 6 bases from J, leaving 17 bases between. CDR3 length equals 15 residues. Germline loops: CDR1 SGHVS, CDR2 FQNEAQ. CDR3 sequence (DNA): TGTGCCAGCAGCCCAACACCTCCCCCGGGCAATGAGCAGTTCTTC. Translating gives CASSPTPPPGNEQFF.

J is TRBJ1-5 and V is TRBV19; D is possibly TRBD1 (6 bases). CDR1 is LNHDA and CDR2 is SQIVND in the germline V gene (reference sequence). Trimming took 5 bases from V and 0 from J, leaving 11 bases between them. This CDR3 contains 15 residues. CDR3 protein: CASSPGAVSNQPQHF. CDR3 sequence (DNA): TGTGCCAGTAGTCCAGGGGCAGTTAGCAATCAGCCCCAGCATTTT. Drawing the rest from reference TRBV19 and TRBJ1-5, the complete variable domain is DGGITQSPKYLFRKEGQNVTLSCEQNLNHDAMYWYRQDPGQGLRLIYYSQIVNDFQKGDIAEGYSVSREKKESFPLTVTSAQKNPTAFYLCASSPGAVSNQPQHFGDGTRLSIL.

The rearrangement uses TRBV4-2 and TRBJ1-1; D might be TRBD1 (5 bases). Germline CDR1 and CDR2: LGHNA and YNFKEQ. CDR3 size: 17 residues. With 4 bases removed from V and 0 bases from J, the gap between germline ends came to 18 bases. This CDR3 is CASSLRQPMVMNTEAFF. CDR3 in DNA: TGTGCCAGCAGCCTTAGACAGCCTATGGTAATGAACACTGAAGCTTTCTTT.

CDR3 residues: CASSRTSGAGYEQYF. The CDR3 region has the DNA TGTGCCAGCAGCCGGACTAGCGGGGCTGGCTACGAGCAGTACTTC. The chain links TRBV5-8 to TRBJ2-7, with 12 bases matching TRBD2. The trim removed 4 bases at V and 3 bases at J, leaving 5 bases unmatched. The CDR3 sequence is 15 residues long. Germline lookup yields CDR1 SGHTS and CDR2 YDEGEE.

V and J are TRBV7-9 and TRBJ1-4; D gene uncertain. The CDR3 runs 16 residues. Germline values: CDR1 SEHNR, CDR2 FQNEAQ (reference sequence). The germline V and J ends were trimmed by 1 base and 2 bases, with 11 bases remaining between them. The CDR3 nucleotides are TGTGCCAGCAGCTTAGAACCCCAGGCGACTAATGAAAAACTGTTTTTT. Translation: CASSLEPQATNEKLFF.

CDR3 DNA: TGTGCCAGCAGCTTAGATTGGGGAAGCGGGGAGCTGTTTTTT. It specifies CASSLDWGSGELFF. The genes are TRBV11-2 and TRBJ2-2; no clear D. Trimming removed 0 bases at V and 7 bases at J, with 9 bases between. The CDR3 has 14 residues. The germline CDR1 and CDR2 sequences are SGHAT and FQNNGV.

V is TRBV13 and J is TRBJ2-3; 11 nucleotides match TRBD1. This CDR3 comprises 16 residues. The junction had 7 bases not matched to a gene; V was cut back by 5 bases and J by 3 bases. CDR1 is PRHDT and CDR2 is FYEKMQ in the germline V gene (reference sequence). The CDR3 DNA reads as TGTGCCAGCAGCCCGCCAGGACAGGGGGCTACAGATACGCAGTATTTT. This gives the protein CASSPPGQGATDTQYF. Full variable domain (rest looked up from reference TRBV13 and TRBJ2-3): AAGVIQSPRHLIKEKRETATLKCYPIPRHDTVYWYQQGPGQDPQFLISFYEKMQSDKGSIPDRFSAQQFSDYHSELNMSSLELGDSALYFCASSPPGQGATDTQYFGPGTRLTVL.

The chain employs TRBV10-3 and TRBJ1-2; maybe TRBD1 (6 bases). The germline gives CDR1 ENHRY, CDR2 SYGVKD. The ends were cut back, 0 bases at V and 0 bases at J, with 11 bases in the middle. The CDR3 loop spans 16 amino acids. DNA of the CDR3: TGTGCCATCAGTGAGTCGATTAGGGGGTCTAACTATGGCTACACCTTC. Translated: CAISESIRGSNYGYTF.

The rearrangement joins TRBV30 to TRBJ2-1, with unresolved D. The CDR3 totals 18 residues. Trimming shortened V by 0 bases and J by 0 bases, and 18 bases separated the two germline ends. Per the germline V gene, CDR1 is GTSNPN and CDR2 is SVGIG (reference sequence). The CDR3 reads CAWSVGTEGLSSYNEQFF. CDR3 in DNA: TGTGCCTGGAGTGTGGGCACAGAAGGGCTGAGCTCCTACAATGAGCAGTTCTTC.

This clone has a handful of counts. The gene calls are TRBV6-2 or TRBV6-3 and TRBJ2-7; 12 nucleotides agree with TRBD1. V lost 6 bases, J lost 7 bases, and 16 bases stayed unmatched. The CDR3 length is 17 residues. Germline values: CDR1 MNHEY, CDR2 SVGEGT. CDR3 amino acids: CASSRTRPGQGAEEQYF. The CDR3 DNA reads as TGTGCCAGCAGCCGTACTCGCCCGGGACAGGGGGCGGAAGAGCAGTACTTC.

The chain carries TRBV4-3 and TRBJ2-3; 7 positions match TRBD2. With V trimmed by 0 bases and J by 0 bases, 6 bases remained unmatched. The germline V gene has CDR1 LGHNA and CDR2 YSLEER. The CDR3 totals 17 residues. In DNA form, the CDR3 reads TGCGCCAGCAGCCAAGAGGGGGTGGGACTAAGCACAGATACGCAGTATTTT. Protein sequence: CASSQEGVGLSTDTQYF.